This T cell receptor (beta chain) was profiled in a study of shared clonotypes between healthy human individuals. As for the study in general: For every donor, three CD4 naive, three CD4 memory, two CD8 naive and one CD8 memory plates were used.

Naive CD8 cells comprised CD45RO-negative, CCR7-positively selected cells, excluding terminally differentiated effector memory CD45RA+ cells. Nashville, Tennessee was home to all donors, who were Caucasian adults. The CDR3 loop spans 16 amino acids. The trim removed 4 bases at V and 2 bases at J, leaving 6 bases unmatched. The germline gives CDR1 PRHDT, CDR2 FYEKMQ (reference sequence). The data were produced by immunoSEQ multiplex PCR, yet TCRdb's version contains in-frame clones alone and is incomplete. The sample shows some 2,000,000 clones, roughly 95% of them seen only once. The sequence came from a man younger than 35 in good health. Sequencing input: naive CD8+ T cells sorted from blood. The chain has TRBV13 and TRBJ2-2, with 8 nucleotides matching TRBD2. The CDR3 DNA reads TGTGCCAGCAGCTACAAAGCGGGGGCTAACACCGGGGAGCTGTTTTTT. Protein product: CASSYKAGANTGELFF.